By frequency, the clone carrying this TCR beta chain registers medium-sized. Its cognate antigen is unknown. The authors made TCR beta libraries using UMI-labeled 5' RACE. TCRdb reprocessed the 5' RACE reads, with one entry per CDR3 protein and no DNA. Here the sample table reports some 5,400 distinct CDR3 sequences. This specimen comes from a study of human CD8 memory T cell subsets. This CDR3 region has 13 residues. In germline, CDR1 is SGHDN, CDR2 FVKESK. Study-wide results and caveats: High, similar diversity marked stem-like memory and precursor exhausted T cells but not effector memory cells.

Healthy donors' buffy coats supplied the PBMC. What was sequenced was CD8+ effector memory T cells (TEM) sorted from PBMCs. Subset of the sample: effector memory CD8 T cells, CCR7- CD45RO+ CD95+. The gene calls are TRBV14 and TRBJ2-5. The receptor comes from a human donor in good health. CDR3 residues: CASSHWGQETQYF.